Listed below are T cell receptor beta chains from one sample, sequenced in a study of OX40 agonist ivuxolimab in advanced cancers. Libraries were prepared by immunoSEQ multiplex PCR; TCRdb keeps only in-frame clonotypes and omits some of them. This sample has some 60,000 clones, with approximately 80% found just once. The sequences come from CD4+ or CD8+ T cells sorted from blood, collected in a trial of the OX40 agonist ivuxolimab. The receptors come from an adult with an advanced solid tumor such as melanoma, head and neck, liver or kidney cancer. Both conserved end residues are trimmed from each CDR3. Fields, in order: CDR3 length, J gene, V gene, CDR3 protein.

12,TRBJ1-4,TRBV7-9,ASSSQGAEEKLF
17,TRBJ2-6,TRBV18,ASSQARQGYLSGANVLT
11,TRBJ2-2,TRBV5-4,ASSLRIPGELF
13,TRBJ1-5,TRBV6-5,ASRPDTVGDQPQH
10,TRBJ2-3,TRBV7-3,ASSSHGVSQY
13,TRBJ2-1,TRBV18,ASSPYTSGRGEQF
10,TRBJ2-3,TRBV7-2,ASSRRGDTQY
12,TRBJ1-4,TRBV5-6,ASSRQGANEKLF
12,TRBJ2-3,TRBV18,ASSPSGLLDTQY
14,TRBJ1-1,TRBV25-1,ASIYRQGLYGTEAF
15,TRBJ1-2,TRBV5-6,ASSLAQGIFLNYGYT
13,TRBJ2-3,TRBV5-1,ASSLAPRGTDTQY
11,TRBJ1-2,TRBV15,ATTPAQLDGYT
11,TRBJ1-1,TRBV30,AWSVIENTEAF
12,TRBJ2-6,TRBV7-3,ASSLGAGANVLT
11,TRBJ1-1,TRBV7-9,ASSSMLDTEAF
15,TRBJ2-5,TRBV9,ASSVGARGGGRETQY
13,TRBJ1-1,TRBV9,ASSKRSSLNTEAF
9,TRBJ1-2,TRBV5-4,ASQGQGVLA
13,TRBJ2-1,TRBV5-4,ASSFLADSYNEQF
14,TRBJ1-1,TRBV2,ASRNRGLILNTEAF
12,TRBJ2-7,TRBV6-1,ASSPGPWVYEQY
11,TRBJ1-2,TRBV5-1,ASSLQGRSGDT
12,TRBJ1-1,TRBV7-9,ASSSAGQYTEAF
12,TRBJ2-5,TRBV5-1,ASSHGGGEETQY